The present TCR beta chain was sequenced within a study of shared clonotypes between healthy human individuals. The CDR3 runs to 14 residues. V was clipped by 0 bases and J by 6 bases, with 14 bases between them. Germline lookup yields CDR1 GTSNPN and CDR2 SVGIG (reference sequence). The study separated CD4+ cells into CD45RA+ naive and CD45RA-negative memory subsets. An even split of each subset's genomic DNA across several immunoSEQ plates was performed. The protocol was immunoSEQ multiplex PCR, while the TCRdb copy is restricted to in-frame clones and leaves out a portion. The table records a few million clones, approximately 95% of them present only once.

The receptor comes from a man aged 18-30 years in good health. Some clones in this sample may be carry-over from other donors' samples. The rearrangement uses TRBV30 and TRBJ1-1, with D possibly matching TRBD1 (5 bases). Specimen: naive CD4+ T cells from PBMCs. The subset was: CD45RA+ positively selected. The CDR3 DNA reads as TGTGCCTGGAGTGTCAATCCAGGGAGGGCTGAAGCTTTCTTT. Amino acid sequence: CAWSVNPGRAEAFF.